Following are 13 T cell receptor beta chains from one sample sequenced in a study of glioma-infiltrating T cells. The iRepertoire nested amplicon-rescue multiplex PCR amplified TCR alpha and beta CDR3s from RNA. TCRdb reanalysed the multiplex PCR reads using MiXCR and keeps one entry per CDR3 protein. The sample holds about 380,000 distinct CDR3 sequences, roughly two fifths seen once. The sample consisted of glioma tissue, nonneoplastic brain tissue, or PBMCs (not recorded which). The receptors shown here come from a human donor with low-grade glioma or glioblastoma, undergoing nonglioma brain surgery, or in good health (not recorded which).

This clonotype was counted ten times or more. The CDR3 coding sequence is TGCAGTGCTAGACGAGCGGGAGGCCGCACAGATACGCAGTATTTT. Its translation is CSARRAGGRTDTQYF. This chain uses TRBV20-1 with TRBJ2-3; 9 bases agree with TRBD2. The CDR3 is 15 residues long. Germline V CDR1 and CDR2: DFQATT, SNEGSKA (reference sequence). Unmatched junction bases numbered 4, after V lost 2 bases and J lost 1 base.

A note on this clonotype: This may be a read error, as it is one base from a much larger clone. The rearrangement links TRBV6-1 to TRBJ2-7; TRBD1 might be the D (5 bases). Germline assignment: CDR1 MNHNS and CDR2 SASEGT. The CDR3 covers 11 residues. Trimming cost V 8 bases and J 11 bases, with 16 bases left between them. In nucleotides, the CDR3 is TGTGCCAGCCCTGCACCAGGGTGGGAGTACTTC. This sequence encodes CASPAPGWEYF.

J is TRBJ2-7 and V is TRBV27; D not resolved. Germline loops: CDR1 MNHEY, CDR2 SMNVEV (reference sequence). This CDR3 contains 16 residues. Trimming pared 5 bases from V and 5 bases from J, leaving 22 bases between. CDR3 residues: CASSTIPAGQSHEQYF. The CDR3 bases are TGTGCCAGCAGTACTATACCCGCCGGGCAGTCCCACGAGCAGTACTTC.

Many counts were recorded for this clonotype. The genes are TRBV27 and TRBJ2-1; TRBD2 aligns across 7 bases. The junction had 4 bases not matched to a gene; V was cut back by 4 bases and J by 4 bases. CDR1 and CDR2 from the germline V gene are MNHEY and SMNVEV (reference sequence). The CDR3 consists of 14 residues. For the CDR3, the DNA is TGTGCCAGCAGTTCGGCTAGCGGATACAATGAGCAGTTCTTC. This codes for CASSSASGYNEQFF.

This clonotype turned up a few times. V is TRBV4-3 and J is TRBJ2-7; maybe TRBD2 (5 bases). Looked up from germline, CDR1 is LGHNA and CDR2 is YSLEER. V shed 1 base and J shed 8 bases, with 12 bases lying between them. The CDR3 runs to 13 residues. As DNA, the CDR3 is TGCGCCAGCAGCCAAGCCCGCGGGTATAAGCAGTACTTC. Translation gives CASSQARGYKQYF.

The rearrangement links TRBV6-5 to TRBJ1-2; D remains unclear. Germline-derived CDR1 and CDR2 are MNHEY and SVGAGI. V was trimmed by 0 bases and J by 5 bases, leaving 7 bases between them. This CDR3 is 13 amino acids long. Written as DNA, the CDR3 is TGTGCCAGCAGTTACTCGGAAGGATATGGCTACACCTTC. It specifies CASSYSEGYGYTF.

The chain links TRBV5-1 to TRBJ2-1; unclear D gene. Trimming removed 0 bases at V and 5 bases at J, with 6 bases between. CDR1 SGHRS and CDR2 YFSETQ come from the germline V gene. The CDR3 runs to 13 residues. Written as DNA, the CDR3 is TGCGCCAGCAGCTTGGGAATGGACAATGAGCAGTTCTTC. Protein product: CASSLGMDNEQFF.

The CDR3 here is CASGGSFTDTQYF. The CDR3 nucleotides read TGCGCCAGCGGAGGGTCTTTCACAGATACGCAGTATTTT. The chain links TRBV5-1 to TRBJ2-3; a possible D gene is TRBD2 (6 bases). With 7 bases removed from V and 2 bases from J, the gap between germline ends came to 11 bases. Germline CDR1 is SGHRS and CDR2 is YFSETQ. CDR3 size: 13 residues.

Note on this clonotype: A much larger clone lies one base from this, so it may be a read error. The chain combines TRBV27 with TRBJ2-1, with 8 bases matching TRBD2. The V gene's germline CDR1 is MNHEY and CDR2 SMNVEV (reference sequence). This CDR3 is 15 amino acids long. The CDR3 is CASSRTGLVLPEQLF. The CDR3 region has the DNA TGTGCCAGCAGTCGAACGGGACTAGTCCTACCTGAGCAGTTGTTC.

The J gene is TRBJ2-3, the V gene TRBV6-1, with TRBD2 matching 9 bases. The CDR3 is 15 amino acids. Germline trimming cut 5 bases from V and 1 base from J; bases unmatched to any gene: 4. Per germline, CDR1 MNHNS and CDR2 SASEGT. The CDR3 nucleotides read TGTGCCAGCAGTCTATCTAGCGGGGGCACAGATACGCAGTATTTT. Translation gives CASSLSSGGTDTQYF.

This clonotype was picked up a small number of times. The CDR3 nucleotides are TGTGCCAGCAGTAAGGAGTCGATCGGCACCTGGGGCTATGGCTACACCTTC. Translating it yields CASSKESIGTWGYGYTF. V usage is TRBV6-1 and J usage is TRBJ1-2; D gene unclear. CDR1 and CDR2 (germline): MNHNS, SASEGT. The V end was cut by 5 bases, the J end by 4 bases, with 23 bases between. The CDR3 consists of 17 residues.

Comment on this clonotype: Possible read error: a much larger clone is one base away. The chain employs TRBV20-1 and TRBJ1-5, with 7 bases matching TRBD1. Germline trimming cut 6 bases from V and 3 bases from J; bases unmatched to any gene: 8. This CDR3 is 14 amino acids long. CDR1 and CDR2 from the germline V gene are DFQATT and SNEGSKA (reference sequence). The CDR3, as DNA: TGCAGTGCCGCTCACAGGGGTAACAATCAGCCCCAGCATTTT. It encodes CSAAHRGNNQPQHF.

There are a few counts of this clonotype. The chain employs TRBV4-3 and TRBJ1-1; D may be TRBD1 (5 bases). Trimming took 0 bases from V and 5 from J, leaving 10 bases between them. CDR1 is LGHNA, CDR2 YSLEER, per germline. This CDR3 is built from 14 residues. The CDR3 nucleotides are TGCGCCAGCAGCCAAGATCCCAGGGATACTGAAGCTTTCTTT. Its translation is CASSQDPRDTEAFF.